This T cell receptor (beta chain) originates from a study of response to subunit inactivated influenza vaccine. CDR1 and CDR2 from the germline V gene are LGHNA and YNFKEQ. V shed 2 bases, J shed 4 bases, and the junction held 5 bases outside the gene matches. This CDR3 is 15 amino acids long. TCRdb fed the RT-PCR reads into MiXCR, producing one record per CDR3 protein. The sample has roughly 620,000 distinct CDR3 sequences, roughly 12% seen once; the top ten hold 11%. A few counts support this clonotype. The data also belong to a second study, concerning T cells expressing NK-cell markers. Per that paper: Libraries used 5'RACE template switching adding universal primer site and UMIs.

The chain carries TRBV4-2 and TRBJ2-7; TRBD2 matches at 10 bases. This clonotype originated in a man in his forties or fifties who received an inactivated influenza vaccine. Sequenced here: PBMCs from blood, sampled on the day of vaccination. The CDR3, as DNA: TGTGCCAGCAGCCAAACCCTAGCGGGAGTGTACGAGCAGTACTTC. Residues: CASSQTLAGVYEQYF.